This is a list of T cell receptor beta chains from one sample in a study of human T cells and chemical hapten exposure. TCRdb reprocessed the RACE reads with MiXCR, giving one entry per CDR3 protein. The data contain 27,000 or so distinct CDR3 sequences, 4.5% to 7.5% of them singletons. The input for sequencing was whole blood, taken in connection with sensitization to the hapten diphenylcyclopropenone (DPC). The receptors stem from a man aged 25 to 45 with alopecia areata. Some clones in this sample may be carry-over from other donors' samples. The CDR3 runs from the conserved cysteine through the conserved F or W. The D gene is left open where the match is weak. Rows may omit the clone size; those that give it use once, few, many or a size class.

cdr3_length: 15; d_call: TRBD1; v_call: TRBV12-3/TRBV12-4; j_call: TRBJ1-5; clone_size: NA; cdr3_nt: TGTGCCAGCAGCTCAGGACAGGCGAGCAATCAGCCCCAGCATTTT; cdr3_aa: CASSSGQASNQPQHF
cdr3_length: 12; d_call: NA; v_call: TRBV20-1; j_call: TRBJ2-7; clone_size: many; cdr3_nt: TGCAGTGTGAGACCCGGAGAACGCGAGCAGTACTTC; cdr3_aa: CSVRPGEREQYF
cdr3_length: 17; d_call: TRBD2; v_call: TRBV7-9; j_call: TRBJ2-1; clone_size: many; cdr3_nt: TGTGCCAGCAGAGGACTAGCGGGAGGGCCGACCTACAATGAGCAGTTCTTC; cdr3_aa: CASRGLAGGPTYNEQFF
cdr3_length: 13; d_call: TRBD1; v_call: TRBV6-4; j_call: TRBJ2-1; clone_size: medium-sized; cdr3_nt: TGTGCCAGAGGGACAGGGGGAAACAATGAGCAGTTCTTC; cdr3_aa: CARGTGGNNEQFF
cdr3_length: 14; d_call: NA; v_call: TRBV19; j_call: TRBJ2-3; clone_size: many; cdr3_nt: TGTGCCAGTAGTATGGAATATAGCACAGATACGCAGTATTTT; cdr3_aa: CASSMEYSTDTQYF
cdr3_length: 13; d_call: NA; v_call: TRBV11-2; j_call: TRBJ2-5; clone_size: many; cdr3_nt: TGTGCCAGCAGCTCGGGCGCCGGAGAGACCCAGTACTTC; cdr3_aa: CASSSGAGETQYF
cdr3_length: 16; d_call: NA; v_call: TRBV11-2; j_call: TRBJ2-2; clone_size: many; cdr3_nt: TGTGCCAGCCGTCCCCTTCGGCAGACGAACACCGGGGAGCTGTTTTTT; cdr3_aa: CASRPLRQTNTGELFF
cdr3_length: 19; d_call: NA; v_call: TRBV20-1; j_call: TRBJ2-3; clone_size: many; cdr3_nt: TGCAGTGCTAGACCGACTACACAATATAAAACCCAAAGCACAGATACGCAGTATTTT; cdr3_aa: CSARPTTQYKTQSTDTQYF
cdr3_length: 23; d_call: NA; v_call: TRBV12-3/TRBV12-4; j_call: TRBJ1-1; clone_size: many; cdr3_nt: NA; cdr3_aa: CASSVPGGSGEAFFGQGSGEAFF
cdr3_length: 16; d_call: TRBD1; v_call: TRBV7-2; j_call: TRBJ1-5; clone_size: many; cdr3_nt: TGTGCCAGCAGCCAACTCACAGGGGCTGGGAATCAGCCCCAGCATTTT; cdr3_aa: CASSQLTGAGNQPQHF
cdr3_length: 15; d_call: TRBD2; v_call: TRBV11-2; j_call: TRBJ2-3; clone_size: many; cdr3_nt: TGTGCCAGCAGCTCCGGGACTAGCGGCACAGATACGCAGTATTTT; cdr3_aa: CASSSGTSGTDTQYF
cdr3_length: 19; d_call: TRBD1; v_call: TRBV6-2/TRBV6-3; j_call: TRBJ2-1; clone_size: many; cdr3_nt: TGTGCCAGCAGTTTACAGGGGAGCTCCTACAGGAGCTCCTACAATGAGCAGTTCTTC; cdr3_aa: CASSLQGSSYRSSYNEQFF
cdr3_length: 20; d_call: TRBD1; v_call: TRBV4-3; j_call: TRBJ1-1; clone_size: many; cdr3_nt: TGCGCCAGCAGCCAAGACCCCTGGGACAGGGCCAGATCCATGAACACTGAAGCTTTCTTT; cdr3_aa: CASSQDPWDRARSMNTEAFF
cdr3_length: 15; d_call: NA; v_call: TRBV14; j_call: TRBJ2-3; clone_size: many; cdr3_nt: TGTGCCAGCAGCCCCCCCGGTACAGCCACAGATACGCAGTATTTT; cdr3_aa: CASSPPGTATDTQYF
cdr3_length: 13; d_call: TRBD1; v_call: TRBV20-1; j_call: TRBJ1-6; clone_size: many; cdr3_nt: TGCAGTGCTTGGGACAGGGCCCATTCACCCCTCCACTTT; cdr3_aa: CSAWDRAHSPLHF
cdr3_length: 17; d_call: TRBD1; v_call: TRBV7-2; j_call: TRBJ1-4; clone_size: many; cdr3_nt: TGTGCCAGCAGCTTCCGTATAATGACAGGGAGTAATGAAAAACTGTTTTTT; cdr3_aa: CASSFRIMTGSNEKLFF
cdr3_length: 15; d_call: TRBD1; v_call: TRBV28; j_call: TRBJ2-1; clone_size: many; cdr3_nt: TGTGCCAGCAGTCCAGGGGGTGCTAGATACAATGAGCAGTTCTTC; cdr3_aa: CASSPGGARYNEQFF